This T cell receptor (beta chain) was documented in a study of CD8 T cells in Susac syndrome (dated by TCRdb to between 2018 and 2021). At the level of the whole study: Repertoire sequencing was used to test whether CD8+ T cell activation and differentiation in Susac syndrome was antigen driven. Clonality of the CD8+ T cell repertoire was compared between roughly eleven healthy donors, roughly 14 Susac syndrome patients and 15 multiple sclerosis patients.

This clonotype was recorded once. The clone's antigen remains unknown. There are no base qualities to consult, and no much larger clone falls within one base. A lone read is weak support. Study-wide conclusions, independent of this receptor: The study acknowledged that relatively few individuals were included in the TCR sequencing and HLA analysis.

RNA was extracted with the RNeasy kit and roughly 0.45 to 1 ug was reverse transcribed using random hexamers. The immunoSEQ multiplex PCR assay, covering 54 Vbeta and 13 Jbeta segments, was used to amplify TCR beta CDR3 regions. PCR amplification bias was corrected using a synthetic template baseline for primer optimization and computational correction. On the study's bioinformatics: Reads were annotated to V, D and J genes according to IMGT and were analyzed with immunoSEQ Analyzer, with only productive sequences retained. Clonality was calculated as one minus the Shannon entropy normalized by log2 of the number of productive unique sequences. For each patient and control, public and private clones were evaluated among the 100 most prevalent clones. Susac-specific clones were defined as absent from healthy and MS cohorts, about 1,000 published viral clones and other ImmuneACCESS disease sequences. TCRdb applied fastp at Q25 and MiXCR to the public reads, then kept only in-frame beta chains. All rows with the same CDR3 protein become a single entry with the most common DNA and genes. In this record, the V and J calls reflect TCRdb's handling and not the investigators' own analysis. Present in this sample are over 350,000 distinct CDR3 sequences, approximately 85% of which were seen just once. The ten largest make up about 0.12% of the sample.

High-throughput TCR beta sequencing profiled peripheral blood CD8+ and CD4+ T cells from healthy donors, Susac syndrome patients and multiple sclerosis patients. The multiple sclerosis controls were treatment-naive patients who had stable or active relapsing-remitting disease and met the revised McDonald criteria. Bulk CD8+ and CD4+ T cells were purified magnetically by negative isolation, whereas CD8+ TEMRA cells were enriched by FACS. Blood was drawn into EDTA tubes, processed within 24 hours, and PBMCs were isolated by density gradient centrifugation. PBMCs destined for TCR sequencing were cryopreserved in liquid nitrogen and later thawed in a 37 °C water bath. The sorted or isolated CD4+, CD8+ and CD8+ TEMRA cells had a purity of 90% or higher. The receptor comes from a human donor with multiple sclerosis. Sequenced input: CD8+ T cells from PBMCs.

In nucleotides, the sequence is TGTGCCAGCAGCCACCAGTTGGGCTACGAGCAGTACTTC. This sequence encodes CASSHQLGYEQYF. The chain joins TRBV14 to TRBJ2-7, with the identity of the D gene unclear. At the junction V is shortened by 3 bases and J by 3 bases, with 9 bases in between. The germline V gene encodes CDR1 SGHDN and CDR2 FVKESK. The CDR3 spans 13 residues, from the cysteine through the phenylalanine. Only the CDR3 region is kept as DNA, spanning 39 bases read in frame from base 1. The entire variable domain, with the stretches around the CDR3 drawn from the reference TRBV14 and TRBJ2-7 proteins, is EAGVTQFPSHSVIEKGQTVTLRCDPISGHDNLYWYRRVMGKEIKFLLHFVKESKQDESGMPNNRFLAERTGGTYSTLKVQPAELEDSGVYFCASSHQLGYEQYFGPGTRLTVT.